The text below deals with one T cell receptor (beta chain). The CDR3 consists of 15 residues. CDR1 is LGHNA and CDR2 is YSLEER in the germline V gene. V gave up 0 bases and J gave up 7 bases; unmatched junction bases: 5. The entry originates in a study of blood T cell repertoires in COVID-19. Here immunoSEQ multiplex PCR was the method, and the copy in TCRdb shows in-frame clones only, minus some. The table lists around 170,000 clones, approximately 90% of them singletons. Sequencing was done on a sample of peripheral blood. The receptor was isolated from a man aged 55 to 70 with acute or convalescent COVID-19. The rearrangement joins TRBV4-3 to TRBJ1-4; 7 bases are shared with TRBD1. The CDR3, as DNA: TGCGCCAGCAGCCAAGAGGGCAGGGGGACTGAAAAACTGTTTTTT. This codes for CASSQEGRGTEKLFF.